Sequencing of this T cell receptor (beta chain) was carried out in a study of T cell responses to AZD1222 COVID-19 vaccine. Generated by immunoSEQ multiplex PCR, the TCRdb table keeps only in-frame clones and is missing some. The sample lists around 150,000 clones, more than 80% occurring once. Germline V gene sequence: CDR1 SEHNR, CDR2 FQNEAQ (reference sequence). Trimming stripped 3 bases from V and 4 bases from J, with 3 bases between. CDR3 size: 12 residues. This TCR was sampled from an adult who received the AZD1222 COVID-19 vaccine. The sample here was peripheral blood, taken 28 days after the second AZD1222 dose. The rearrangement joins TRBV7-9 to TRBJ2-2; D remains unclear. In DNA, the CDR3 is TGTGCCAGCAGCTTGGGCACCGGGGAGCTGTTTTTT. Amino acids: CASSLGTGELFF.